These T cell receptor beta chains were read from a single sample in a study of cytomegalovirus exposure and HLA in healthy donors. The data were produced by immunoSEQ multiplex PCR, yet TCRdb's version contains in-frame clones alone and is incomplete. This sample's table reports about 140,000 clones. Sequences were obtained from PBMCs. Receptors originate from a man aged 40-50 years in good health and CMV-seronegative. CDR3s include the opening cysteine and the closing phenylalanine or tryptophan. D genes are given only for firm matches.

cdr3_aa cdr3_nt j_call v_call d_call
CASTDRINTEAFF TGTGCCAGTACCGACAGGATAAACACTGAAGCTTTCTTT TRBJ1-1 TRBV19 .
CATHSIPGTGGGYGYTF TGTGCCACCCATTCAATCCCCGGGACAGGGGGCGGCTATGGCTACACCTTC TRBJ1-2 TRBV19 TRBD1
CASALRTEAFF TGTGCTAGTGCACTTAGAACTGAAGCTTTCTTT TRBJ1-1 TRBV12-5 .
CASSPGQGNNQPQHF TGCGCCAGCAGTCCCGGACAGGGGAACAATCAGCCCCAGCATTTT TRBJ1-5 TRBV4-1 TRBD1
CASSSTTSGTDTQYF TGTGCCAGCAGTTCCACGACTAGCGGCACAGATACGCAGTATTTT TRBJ2-3 TRBV27 TRBD2
CASIYNPGQLPQRGYTF TGTGCCAGCATCTATAACCCGGGACAGTTGCCTCAGAGGGGCTACACCTTC TRBJ1-2 TRBV2 TRBD1
CASMEGPYEQYF TGTGCCAGCATGGAGGGCCCCTACGAGCAGTACTTC TRBJ2-7 TRBV2 .
CASSPWRGQGVAEAFF TGTGCCAGCAGCCCGTGGCGAGGACAGGGGGTCGCTGAAGCTTTCTTT TRBJ1-1 TRBV7-2 TRBD1
CASSSQSQGTEAFF TGTGCCAGCAGCTCGCAGTCACAGGGCACTGAAGCTTTCTTT TRBJ1-1 TRBV5-4 .
CASSGRHRVYGYTF TGTGCCAGCAGCGGACGACACAGAGTCTATGGCTACACCTTC TRBJ1-2 TRBV9 .
CASSQETVNSPLHF TGCGCCAGCAGCCAAGAGACAGTAAATTCACCCCTCCACTTT TRBJ1-6 TRBV4-1 .
CASTPGQGTYEQYF TGCGCCAGCACCCCGGGACAGGGTACCTACGAGCAGTACTTC TRBJ2-7 TRBV5-1 TRBD1
CASSMGVVGSVREQFF TGTGCCAGTAGTATGGGTGTCGTGGGGAGTGTCAGGGAGCAGTTCTTC TRBJ2-1 TRBV19 .
CASSQYYRDYEQYF TGTGCCAGCTCACAGTATTACAGGGACTACGAGCAGTACTTC TRBJ2-7 TRBV18 .
CASRQGDTYNSPLHF TGTGCCAGCAGGCAGGGGGATACCTATAATTCACCCCTCCACTTT TRBJ1-6 TRBV2 TRBD1
CASSLGSSSSYEQYF TGCGCCAGCAGCTTGGGTTCGTCAAGCTCCTACGAGCAGTACTTC TRBJ2-7 TRBV5-1 .
CASNLVAGGTGELFF TGTGCCAGCAACTTAGTAGCGGGGGGAACCGGGGAGCTGTTTTTT TRBJ2-2 TRBV2 TRBD2
CASSPKLTPGGAGELFF TGTGCCAGCAGTCCCAAACTAACCCCCGGAGGGGCCGGGGAGCTGTTTTTT TRBJ2-2 TRBV25-1 .
CASSLGVGARNTEAFF TGTGCCAGCAGCCTAGGGGTAGGGGCGAGGAACACTGAAGCTTTCTTT TRBJ1-1 TRBV7-2 .